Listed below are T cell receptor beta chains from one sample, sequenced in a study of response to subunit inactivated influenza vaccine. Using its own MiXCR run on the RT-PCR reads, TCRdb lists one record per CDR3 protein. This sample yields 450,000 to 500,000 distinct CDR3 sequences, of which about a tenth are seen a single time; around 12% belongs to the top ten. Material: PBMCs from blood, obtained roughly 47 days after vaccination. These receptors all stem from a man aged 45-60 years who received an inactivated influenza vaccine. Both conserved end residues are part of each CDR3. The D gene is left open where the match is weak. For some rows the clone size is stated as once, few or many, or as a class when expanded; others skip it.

DNA: TGCAGCGTTGAATATGGTCTAGCAACCGGGGAGCTGTTTTTT
CDR3: CSVEYGLATGELFF
D: NA
size: many
J: TRBJ2-2
V: TRBV29-1

DNA: TGTGCCAGCAGCGGGGACAGGGAGGACTATGGCTACACCTTC
CDR3: CASSGDREDYGYTF
D: TRBD1
size: few
J: TRBJ1-2
V: TRBV9

DNA: TGTGCCAGCAGTTATAGCCTAGTAAATGAGCAGTTCTTC
CDR3: CASSYSLVNEQFF
D: NA
size: many
J: TRBJ2-1
V: TRBV6-5

DNA: TGTGCCAGCAGCTTAGGACAGCCTCGCAATGAGCAGTTCTTC
CDR3: CASSLGQPRNEQFF
D: NA
size: few
J: TRBJ2-1
V: TRBV28

DNA: TGCGCCAGCAGCCCACGGGGTAATTCACCCCTCCACTTT
CDR3: CASSPRGNSPLHF
D: NA
size: many
J: TRBJ1-6
V: TRBV4-1

DNA: TGTGCCAGCAGCTTATGGACAGGGGCAGATACGCAGTATTTT
CDR3: CASSLWTGADTQYF
D: TRBD1
size: few
J: TRBJ2-3
V: TRBV5-8

DNA: TGTGCCAGCAGCCAAGATGATGTGGGAGCGAATTATGGCTACACCTTC
CDR3: CASSQDDVGANYGYTF
D: NA
size: NA
J: TRBJ1-2
V: TRBV4-2

DNA: TGCAGTGCCCCCCTGAGGGCCGGATCTAGCGAGCTGTTTTTT
CDR3: CSAPLRAGSSELFF
D: NA
size: few
J: TRBJ2-2
V: TRBV20-1

DNA: TGTGCCAGCAGTCTCAGGGCGGGAGCTTTCTTT
CDR3: CASSLRAGAFF
D: NA
size: NA
J: TRBJ1-1
V: TRBV12-3/TRBV12-4

DNA: TGTGCCAGCAAGGAGTTAGGATCAGATACGCAGTATTTT
CDR3: CASKELGSDTQYF
D: NA
size: few
J: TRBJ2-3
V: TRBV28

DNA: TGCGCCAGCAGCCAAGATCACAGTTCGGACAGGGGACAAGAGACCCAGTACTTC
CDR3: CASSQDHSSDRGQETQYF
D: TRBD1
size: few
J: TRBJ2-5
V: TRBV4-3

DNA: TGTGCCAGCAGGAGGACAGGGGTCCACGAGCAGTACTTC
CDR3: CASRRTGVHEQYF
D: TRBD1
size: many
J: TRBJ2-7
V: TRBV11-2

DNA: TGTGCCAGCAGCTCGGACAGGGGGCCTTTTTCCTACGAGCAGTACTTC
CDR3: CASSSDRGPFSYEQYF
D: TRBD1
size: few
J: TRBJ2-7
V: TRBV7-9

DNA: TGTGCCACCAGCATCGACAGGAAGAACACCGGGGAGCTGTTTTTT
CDR3: CATSIDRKNTGELFF
D: NA
size: many
J: TRBJ2-2
V: TRBV15

DNA: TGTGCCAGCAGTGACTCGGCCACAGCGGGGGGTCTCACAGATACGCAGTATTTT
CDR3: CASSDSATAGGLTDTQYF
D: TRBD2
size: NA
J: TRBJ2-3
V: TRBV6-4

DNA: TGCGCCAGCAGCCACCAGACCCAGAATGAGCAGTTCTTC
CDR3: CASSHQTQNEQFF
D: NA
size: NA
J: TRBJ2-1
V: TRBV4-3

DNA: TGTGCCAGCAGCTTAGCGACCCTCTACGAGCAGTACTTC
CDR3: CASSLATLYEQYF
D: NA
size: few
J: TRBJ2-7
V: TRBV7-2

DNA: TGTGCCAGCACCTTGACTGATGTCCCTTCCCTGAACAACTATGGCTACACCTTC
CDR3: CASTLTDVPSLNNYGYTF
D: NA
size: NA
J: TRBJ1-2
V: TRBV28

DNA: TGCAGTGCCACACTCTTCCCGACAGGGTTCACAGATACGCAGTATTTT
CDR3: CSATLFPTGFTDTQYF
D: TRBD1
size: few
J: TRBJ2-3
V: TRBV20-1

DNA: TGTGCCAGCAGCTTAGCAGGGGCGCATTACAATGAGCAGTTCTTC
CDR3: CASSLAGAHYNEQFF
D: NA
size: few
J: TRBJ2-1
V: TRBV7-2

DNA: TGCAGTGCTAGAGATAACAGATTTAGCAATCAGCCCCAGCATTTT
CDR3: CSARDNRFSNQPQHF
D: NA
size: few
J: TRBJ1-5
V: TRBV20-1

DNA: TGTGCCAGCGGGACAGGTCCTAATCAGCCCCAGCATTTT
CDR3: CASGTGPNQPQHF
D: TRBD1
size: NA
J: TRBJ1-5
V: TRBV7-2

DNA: TGTGCCAGCACATCGTACCGGGGAACTTTCTTT
CDR3: CASTSYRGTFF
D: NA
size: NA
J: TRBJ1-1
V: TRBV6-6

DNA: TGTGCGACGCAGGTGGGAATCAATCAGCCCCAGCATTTT
CDR3: CATQVGINQPQHF
D: NA
size: NA
J: TRBJ1-5
V: TRBV6-6

DNA: TGTGCCAGCAGCTTACGGAGCGGGGTTGAAGCTTTCTTT
CDR3: CASSLRSGVEAFF
D: NA
size: NA
J: TRBJ1-1
V: TRBV11-2

DNA: TGCAGTGCTAGAGCCAACCCTCGAGGGGTCTTAGCGGGGGGGCTGTACAATGAGCAGTTCTTC
CDR3: CSARANPRGVLAGGLYNEQFF
D: TRBD2
size: few
J: TRBJ2-1
V: TRBV20-1

DNA: TGTGCCAGCAGTTATAAAATCGGCCAGGAGAAATACGAGCAGTACTTC
CDR3: CASSYKIGQEKYEQYF
D: NA
size: many
J: TRBJ2-7
V: TRBV6-9

DNA: TGTGCCAGCAGCTTCGGAACAGGGTGGGAGCAGTACTTC
CDR3: CASSFGTGWEQYF
D: NA
size: many
J: TRBJ2-7
V: TRBV11-2

DNA: TGTGCCATCAGAAATACCGGTGTTAACTCCTACGAGCAGTACTTC
CDR3: CAIRNTGVNSYEQYF
D: NA
size: few
J: TRBJ2-7
V: TRBV10-3

DNA: TGTGCCAGCAGCCCGCACGGCGTATACAATGAGCAGTTCTTC
CDR3: CASSPHGVYNEQFF
D: NA
size: few
J: TRBJ2-1
V: TRBV3-1

DNA: TGTGCCAGCCGGTGGGGGCTGAGCACCGGGGAGCTGTTTTTT
CDR3: CASRWGLSTGELFF
D: NA
size: NA
J: TRBJ2-2
V: TRBV27

DNA: TGTGCCAGCAGCGACTACAGGCGGAGGGGTTACGAGCAGTACTTC
CDR3: CASSDYRRRGYEQYF
D: NA
size: NA
J: TRBJ2-7
V: TRBV11-2

DNA: TGTGCCAGCAGTCATGGGACAGGCCGCCAGCCCCAGCATTTT
CDR3: CASSHGTGRQPQHF
D: TRBD1
size: few
J: TRBJ1-5
V: TRBV28

DNA: TGCAGTGCTACCCCCACACGGCCCTACGAGCAGTACTTC
CDR3: CSATPTRPYEQYF
D: NA
size: few
J: TRBJ2-7
V: TRBV20-1

DNA: TGTGCCAGCAGCTCAGTCGGAAACCAAGAGACCCAGTACTTC
CDR3: CASSSVGNQETQYF
D: NA
size: NA
J: TRBJ2-5
V: TRBV5-4

DNA: TGTGCCAGCAGTTTCCACGAGGCAGATACGCAGTATTTT
CDR3: CASSFHEADTQYF
D: NA
size: few
J: TRBJ2-3
V: TRBV12-3/TRBV12-4

DNA: TGTGCCAGCAGTTCGCTGAGGGGATGGGAAGAGACCCAGTACTTC
CDR3: CASSSLRGWEETQYF
D: NA
size: few
J: TRBJ2-5
V: TRBV28

DNA: TGCGCCAGCAGCCAAGTCAAGGACACTGAAGCTTTCTTT
CDR3: CASSQVKDTEAFF
D: NA
size: few
J: TRBJ1-1
V: TRBV4-1

DNA: TGTGCCAGCGTTGGGACAGGGGCGGATACGCAGTATTTT
CDR3: CASVGTGADTQYF
D: TRBD1
size: NA
J: TRBJ2-3
V: TRBV12-3/TRBV12-4

DNA: TGTGCCATCAGTGAGAGGGTAACCGGGGAGCTGTTTTTT
CDR3: CAISERVTGELFF
D: NA
size: many
J: TRBJ2-2
V: TRBV10-3

DNA: TGCGCCAGCAGACCCGGACAGGGGGCCCCCGGGGAGCTGTTTTTT
CDR3: CASRPGQGAPGELFF
D: TRBD1
size: NA
J: TRBJ2-2
V: TRBV5-1

DNA: TGCGCCAGCAGCACTAGCGGACTCGAGCAGTTCTTC
CDR3: CASSTSGLEQFF
D: TRBD2
size: few
J: TRBJ2-1
V: TRBV5-1

DNA: TGCGCCAGCAGCTTGGCCCCAGCGGGGGGGCTCACAGATACGCAGTATTTT
CDR3: CASSLAPAGGLTDTQYF
D: TRBD2
size: NA
J: TRBJ2-3
V: TRBV5-1

DNA: TGTGCCAGCAGCCCCATAACTAGCGGGGCCTACAATGAGCAGTTCTTC
CDR3: CASSPITSGAYNEQFF
D: TRBD2
size: few
J: TRBJ2-1
V: TRBV9

DNA: TGTGCCAGCAGTTCCGAAGGGGCTGGCAATCAGCCCCAGCATTTT
CDR3: CASSSEGAGNQPQHF
D: NA
size: NA
J: TRBJ1-5
V: TRBV12-3/TRBV12-4

DNA: TGCGCCAGCAGGGAGGCCGGGACGGTAAAAGAGACCCAGTACTTC
CDR3: CASREAGTVKETQYF
D: NA
size: NA
J: TRBJ2-5
V: TRBV5-1

DNA: TGCGCCAGCAGCCAAGGCCAGTCGGTAAATTCACCCCTCCACTTT
CDR3: CASSQGQSVNSPLHF
D: NA
size: NA
J: TRBJ1-6
V: TRBV4-3

DNA: TGCGCCAGCAGCCAAGAGGCGGGGTATTTTAGCACTGAAGCTTTCTTT
CDR3: CASSQEAGYFSTEAFF
D: NA
size: NA
J: TRBJ1-1
V: TRBV4-3

DNA: TGTGCCAGCAGCGCCGACGGGACAGGGTCAGATACGCAGTATTTT
CDR3: CASSADGTGSDTQYF
D: TRBD1
size: NA
J: TRBJ2-3
V: TRBV9

DNA: TGCGCCAGCAGCTTCCCAGACGGAAACACCATATATTTT
CDR3: CASSFPDGNTIYF
D: NA
size: few
J: TRBJ1-3
V: TRBV5-1

DNA: TGCGCCAGCAGCTCTAGCGGGGGCTACGAGCAGTACTTC
CDR3: CASSSSGGYEQYF
D: TRBD2
size: many
J: TRBJ2-7
V: TRBV5-1

DNA: TGTGCCAGCAGTGCAGCTTACGGGGACCCTGGCTACACCTTC
CDR3: CASSAAYGDPGYTF
D: NA
size: few
J: TRBJ1-2
V: TRBV6-1

DNA: TGCAGCGTTAGGATGACAGGGGGTAGCAATCAGCCCCAGCATTTT
CDR3: CSVRMTGGSNQPQHF
D: TRBD1
size: few
J: TRBJ1-5
V: TRBV29-1

DNA: TGCTGTGCTGTGACTAGCGGACGTTTTTCTAGCACAGATACGCAGTATTTT
CDR3: CCAVTSGRFSSTDTQYF
D: TRBD2
size: NA
J: TRBJ2-3
V: TRBV20-1

DNA: TGCAGCGCCGGGAGGCGGAGCCAGGGGGCGCTGAGCGGGGAGCTGTTTTTT
CDR3: CSAGRRSQGALSGELFF
D: NA
size: few
J: TRBJ2-2
V: TRBV29-1

DNA: TGCAGCGCACATGGGGAGGCAATGAACACTGAAGCTTTCTTT
CDR3: CSAHGEAMNTEAFF
D: NA
size: many
J: TRBJ1-1
V: TRBV29-1

DNA: TGTGCCAGTAGTATTGGACTAGCGGGAGGGGGAGAGACCCAGTACTTC
CDR3: CASSIGLAGGGETQYF
D: TRBD2
size: NA
J: TRBJ2-5
V: TRBV19